The rows below give T cell receptor beta chains drawn from one sample of a study of T cell responses to AZD1222 COVID-19 vaccine. Generated by immunoSEQ multiplex PCR, the TCRdb table keeps only in-frame clones and is missing some. The sample holds roughly 120,000 clones, around nine tenths seen once. This specimen was peripheral blood, taken on day 0 of AZD1222 vaccination. Receptor source: an adult in good health. The CDR3 runs from the conserved cysteine through the conserved F or W. Fields, in order: V gene, J gene, CDR3 protein.

V: TRBV7-8
J: TRBJ1-5
CDR3: CASSLRPGPDQPQHF

V: TRBV28
J: TRBJ1-1
CDR3: CASSFWREAFF

V: TRBV28
J: TRBJ1-2
CDR3: CASSLWSLRGTPLPNYGYTF

V: TRBV5-1
J: TRBJ2-1
CDR3: CASSGSSYNEQFF

V: TRBV19
J: TRBJ2-2
CDR3: CASSLSTGLIGELFF

V: TRBV6-5
J: TRBJ1-1
CDR3: CASSYRERNTEAFF

V: TRBV12-3/TRBV12-4
J: TRBJ1-2
CDR3: CASSRSPEDGYTF

V: TRBV6-5
J: TRBJ2-4
CDR3: CASSYSPRGAQNIQYF

V: TRBV9
J: TRBJ1-4
CDR3: CASSAQSRGMEKLFF

V: TRBV28
J: TRBJ2-3
CDR3: CASSTPLRLAGGPATDTQYF

V: TRBV5-1
J: TRBJ1-1
CDR3: CASSGGALTEAFF

V: TRBV5-1
J: TRBJ1-3
CDR3: CASSLSSDSGNTIYF

V: TRBV5-1
J: TRBJ1-2
CDR3: CASSPQGSGNYGYTF

V: TRBV30
J: TRBJ1-1
CDR3: CAWRGNRRTGGVEAFF

V: TRBV30
J: TRBJ1-1
CDR3: CAIQVNTEAFF

V: TRBV19
J: TRBJ2-7
CDR3: CASSMGDLSYEQYF

V: TRBV7-3
J: TRBJ1-1
CDR3: CASSKSTGDTEAFF

V: TRBV4-1
J: TRBJ2-7
CDR3: CASSQTPGTGDEQYF

V: TRBV4-1
J: TRBJ1-1
CDR3: CASSADSNTEAFF

V: TRBV12-3/TRBV12-4
J: TRBJ1-3
CDR3: CASCFSSGNTIYF

V: TRBV30
J: TRBJ2-5
CDR3: CAWIPSGGLTQYF

V: TRBV10-2
J: TRBJ1-1
CDR3: CASSGGRYTEAFF

V: TRBV30
J: TRBJ2-7
CDR3: CAWNRGRIPYEQYF

V: TRBV15
J: TRBJ1-1
CDR3: CATSRDRGGNTEAFF

V: TRBV7-9
J: TRBJ2-3
CDR3: CASSSSDRRFTDTQYF

V: TRBV15
J: TRBJ2-3
CDR3: CATSRDREISTDTQYF

V: TRBV28
J: TRBJ1-3
CDR3: CASSLVGPGGGNTIYF

V: TRBV14
J: TRBJ2-5
CDR3: CASSQAVRTGGQETQYF

V: TRBV5-1
J: TRBJ1-1
CDR3: CASSEDRGNTEAFF

V: TRBV6-5
J: TRBJ2-7
CDR3: CASSKPGLAGVEQYF

V: TRBV18
J: TRBJ2-6
CDR3: CASSLRSGANVLTF

V: TRBV6-5
J: TRBJ2-3
CDR3: CASSYGAVSDTQYF

V: TRBV9
J: TRBJ2-7
CDR3: CASSVELAGGLLSYEQYF

V: TRBV19
J: TRBJ1-2
CDR3: CASGDRGNYGYTF

V: TRBV7-7
J: TRBJ1-1
CDR3: CASSPEVKMNTEAFF

V: TRBV15
J: TRBJ1-1
CDR3: CATSITLTHSTGGAFF

V: TRBV28
J: TRBJ2-3
CDR3: CASAGSTDTQYF

V: TRBV28
J: TRBJ1-5
CDR3: CASSPLAGFGNQPQHF

V: TRBV15
J: TRBJ1-6
CDR3: CATSSRSPVAGSPLHF

V: TRBV19
J: TRBJ2-7
CDR3: CASRSLTGYEQYF